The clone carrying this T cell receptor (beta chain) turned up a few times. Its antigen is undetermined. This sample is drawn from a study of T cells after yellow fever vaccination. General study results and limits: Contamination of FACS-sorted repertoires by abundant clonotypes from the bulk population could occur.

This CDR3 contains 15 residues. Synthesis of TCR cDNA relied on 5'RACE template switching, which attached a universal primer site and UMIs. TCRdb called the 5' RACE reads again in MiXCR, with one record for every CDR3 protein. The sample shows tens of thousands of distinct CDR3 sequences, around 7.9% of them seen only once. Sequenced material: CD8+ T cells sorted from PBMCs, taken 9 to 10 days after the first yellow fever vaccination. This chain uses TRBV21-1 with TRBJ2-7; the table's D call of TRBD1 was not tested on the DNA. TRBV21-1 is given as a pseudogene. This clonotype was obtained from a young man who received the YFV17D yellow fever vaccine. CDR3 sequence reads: CASSKGGKPGYEQYV. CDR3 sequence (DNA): TGTGCCAGCAGCAAAGGGGGGAAGCCTGGCTACGAGCAGTACGTC.